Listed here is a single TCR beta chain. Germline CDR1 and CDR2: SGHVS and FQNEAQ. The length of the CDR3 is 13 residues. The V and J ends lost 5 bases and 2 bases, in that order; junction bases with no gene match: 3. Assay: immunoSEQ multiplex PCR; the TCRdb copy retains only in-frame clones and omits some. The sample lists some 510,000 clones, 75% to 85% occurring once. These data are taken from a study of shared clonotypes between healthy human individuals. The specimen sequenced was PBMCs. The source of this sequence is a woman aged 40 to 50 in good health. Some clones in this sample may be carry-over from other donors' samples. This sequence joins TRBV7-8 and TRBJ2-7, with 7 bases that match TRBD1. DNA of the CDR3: TGTGCCAGCAGCCCCCAGGGGGCCTACGAGCAGTACTTC. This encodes CASSPQGAYEQYF. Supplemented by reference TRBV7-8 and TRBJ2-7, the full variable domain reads GAGVSQSPRYKVAKRGQDVALRCDPISGHVSLFWYQQALGQGPEFLTYFQNEAQLDKSGLPSDRFFAERPEGSVSTLKIQRTQQEDSAVYLCASSPQGAYEQYFGPGTRLTVT.